Here is one T cell receptor (beta chain) with its context. The length of the CDR3 is 17 residues. Germline V CDR1 and CDR2: LGHNA, YNFKEQ. V was clipped by 4 bases and J by 2 bases, with 20 bases between them. TCRdb's copy holds only in-frame clones and misses some; the assay was immunoSEQ multiplex PCR. The sample yields tens of thousands of clones, around 87% seen once. The data stem from a study of T cell changes during pregnancy in multiple sclerosis. The TCR was taken from a female donor in good health, enrolled as a control in a pregnancy study. Material: CD4+ T cells from peripheral blood mononuclear cells, obtained in the second trimester of pregnancy. This chain links TRBV4-2 with TRBJ1-1; D is possibly TRBD1 (6 bases). The CDR3 is CASSLIRVRDINTEAFF. The CDR3 region has the DNA TGTGCCAGCAGCCTAATTCGGGTTCGGGACATCAACACTGAAGCTTTCTTT.